This T cell receptor beta chain was profiled in a study of T cell responses to AZD1222 COVID-19 vaccine. Regarding the study as a whole: The sample set comprised mostly white British donors with more females, and clonal diversity was possibly underestimated.

CDR3 length: 15 amino acids. V lost 5 bases, J lost 1 base, and 11 bases lay in between. Germline CDR1 SGHVS, CDR2 FNYEAQ. Second-dose timings of about 4 or about 12 weeks were pooled. As regards this clone: Its antigen is unknown.

Profiled with immunoSEQ multiplex PCR; TCRdb holds only in-frame clones, not every one. The sample has about 160,000 clones; 88% are singletons. This specimen was peripheral blood, taken 28 days after the second AZD1222 dose. The chain has TRBV7-6 and TRBJ2-2; a possible D gene is TRBD1 (5 bases). The receptor's source is an adult who received the AZD1222 COVID-19 vaccine. The CDR3 DNA sequence: TGTGCCAGCAGCATGACAGATCTGAACACCGGGGAGCTGTTTTTT. The encoded protein is CASSMTDLNTGELFF.